This T cell receptor beta chain originates from a study of cytomegalovirus exposure and HLA in healthy donors. Study-wide points: Likely technical artifact: a cluster of highly shared sequence variants. What a later analysis reportedly showed was that an Asian-associated ancestry cluster had fewer N-insertions than the 666-donor mean.

Comment on this clone: The antigen remains undetermined.

Germline V gene sequence: CDR1 SGHNT, CDR2 YYREEE (reference sequence). The CDR3 is 16 amino acids. V shed 0 bases and J 2 bases; nucleotides not matched to a gene: 2. PCR involved 60 Vbeta and 13 Jbeta primers. The assay was immunoSEQ multiplex PCR, and TCRdb's table has in-frame clones only and misses some. The sample consists of roughly 200,000 clones, about 80% of them appearing once. Sequencing was carried out using PBMCs. This rearrangement joins TRBV5-4 to TRBJ2-5; 12 nucleotides line up with TRBD2. The sequence came from a woman aged 25-40 years in good health and CMV-seropositive. The CDR3 spells CASSLGTSGDQETQYF. CDR3 coding DNA: TGTGCCAGCAGCTTGGGGACTAGCGGGGATCAAGAGACCCAGTACTTC.